One T cell receptor beta chain is described in this entry. The target of this receptor is not known. The input lacks base qualities; no much larger clone sits a single base away. This entry belongs to a study of OX40 agonist ivuxolimab in advanced cancers. In the study overall: Ivuxolimab, which targeted the costimulatory receptor OX40 (CD134), was an agonistic, fully human IgG2 monoclonal antibody. Intravenous ivuxolimab was administered to patients every 2 weeks at six dose levels: 0.01, 0.1, 0.3, 1.5, 3 and 10 mg/kg. Among the roughly 52 dose-escalation patients, around 19 had hepatocellular carcinoma, approximately 15 melanoma, 9 renal cell carcinoma and 9 head and neck cancer. In the dose-escalation cohort, 75% to 90% of patients were male, and the mean age was 60 years with a range of about 20 to 80. Patients were allowed to have had prior anti-PD-1, anti-PD-L1 or anti-CTLA-4 therapy, and 40% of the dose-escalation patients had been treated with checkpoint inhibitors. Partial responses occurred in three dose-escalation patients, of whom one had hepatocellular carcinoma and two had cutaneous melanoma. The purpose of peripheral TCRbeta sequencing was to test whether ivuxolimab changed TCR sequence diversity and led to clonal T-cell expansion. The monotherapy dose-escalation portion (N = 52 patients) of the phase I ivuxolimab trial is reported in the paper. Overall results and qualifications from the work: At doses from 0.1 to 3.0 mg/kg, clonal expansion was seen in both CD4+ and CD8+ blood T cells between baseline and week 6. The antigen specificity of the peripheral T cells that underwent clonal expansion was not determined. Low levels of normalized T-cell clonal expansion were also seen in some patients who did not respond. On average, CD8+ T cells showed more expanded clones than CD4+ T cells after ivuxolimab. In the 0.1-3.0 mg/kg groups, partial responders were among the patients with the lowest normalized peripheral clonal expansion, particularly in CD8+ T cells.

The trial excluded patients who had a history of autoimmune disease or who were on systemic immunosuppression. In every dose cohort, peripheral blood was drawn for TCR sequencing at baseline, cycle 4 day 1, and cycle 7 day 1. The samples were taken from a phase I, first-in-human, multicenter, open-label dose-escalation trial of ivuxolimab. The trial enrolled adults with locally advanced or metastatic head and neck squamous cell, hepatocellular, melanoma or renal cell carcinoma. Before TCR sequencing, CD4+ and CD8+ T cells were separately sorted from peripheral blood. Cut back by 5 bases and 6 bases, the V and J ends lie 9 bases apart. According to the germline V gene (reference sequence), CDR1 reads WNHNN and CDR2 reads SYGVQD. From its cysteine to its phenylalanine, the CDR3 spans 12 amino acids. The entry retains the CDR3 DNA only, 36 bases that are in frame from base 1. To sequence the TCRbeta CDR3 region, genomic DNA was isolated from the sorted cells. The immunoSEQ Assay was used for sequencing of TCRbeta CDR3 regions. What TCRdb holds here is the immuneACCESS table cut down to in-frame rearrangements. Part of the clones is not present; checked against another copy, under half of the missing clones reflect an unresolved V gene, and the others are unexplained. The sample profile shows 70,000 to 90,000 clones; 85% to 90% of them were found once. Together, the top ten hold roughly 10% of the sample.

The chain is made from TRBV10-1 and TRBJ2-3; the D segment could be TRBD2, given 5 matching bases. Source: CD4+ or CD8+ T cells sorted from blood, taken in a trial of the OX40 agonist ivuxolimab. The receptor was derived from an adult with an advanced solid tumor such as melanoma, head and neck, liver or kidney cancer. In nucleotides, the sequence is TGCGCCAGCAGTTCCTCGGGGGATACGCAGTATTTT. Translated, this is CASSSSGDTQYF.